This T cell receptor (beta chain) comes out of a study of T cell clones after liver transplantation. Study overall: Immunosuppression withdrawal was tried within 2 years after liver transplantation in this trial. A pre-transplant mixed lymphocyte reaction with TCRbeta sequencing defined graft-donor-reactive clones followed in post-transplant blood.

This CDR3 has 17 amino acids. Germline CDR1 MRHNA, CDR2 SNTAGT. Trimming removed 3 bases at V and 0 bases at J, with 12 bases between. Only in-frame clones appear in the TCRdb table, and some are missing; sequencing was by immunoSEQ multiplex PCR. This table holds about 75,000 clones, around four fifths found once. Study-wide points: Migration into the graft, not deletion, may explain lost graft donor-reactive T cells. Post-transplant, graft-donor-reactive CD4 TCRbeta sequences in blood dropped significantly in most of the 8 subjects.

About this clone: What it binds is unknown.

The input for sequencing was CD4+ T cells from blood, taken less than 50 months after liver transplant. This clonotype was sampled from a human patient who received a liver transplant. Some T cells may be graft donor cells. The chain is built from TRBV6-4 and TRBJ2-6, with a tentative D call TRBD1 (6 bases). CDR3 bases: TGTGCCAGCAGTGATTTCGACAGGCCCTCTGGGGCCAACGTCCTGACTTTC. Protein sequence: CASSDFDRPSGANVLTF.